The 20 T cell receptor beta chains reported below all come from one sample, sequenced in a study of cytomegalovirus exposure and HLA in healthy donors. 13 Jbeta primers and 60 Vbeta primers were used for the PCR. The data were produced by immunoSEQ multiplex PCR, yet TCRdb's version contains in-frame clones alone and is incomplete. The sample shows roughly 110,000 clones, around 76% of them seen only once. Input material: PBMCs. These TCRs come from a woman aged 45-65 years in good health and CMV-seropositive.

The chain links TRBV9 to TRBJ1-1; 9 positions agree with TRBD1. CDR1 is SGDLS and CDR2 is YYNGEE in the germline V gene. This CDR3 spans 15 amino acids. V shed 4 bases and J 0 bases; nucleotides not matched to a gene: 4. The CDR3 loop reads CASSIQGALNTEAFF. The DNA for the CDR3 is TGTGCCAGCAGCATACAGGGGGCCCTGAACACTGAAGCTTTCTTT.

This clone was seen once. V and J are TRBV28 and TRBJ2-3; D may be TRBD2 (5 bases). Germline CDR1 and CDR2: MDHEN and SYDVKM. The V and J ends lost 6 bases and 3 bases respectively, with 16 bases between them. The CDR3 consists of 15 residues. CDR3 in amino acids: CASSPDGKFTDTQYF. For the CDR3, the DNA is TGTGCCAGCAGCCCGGACGGGAAATTTACAGATACGCAGTATTTT.

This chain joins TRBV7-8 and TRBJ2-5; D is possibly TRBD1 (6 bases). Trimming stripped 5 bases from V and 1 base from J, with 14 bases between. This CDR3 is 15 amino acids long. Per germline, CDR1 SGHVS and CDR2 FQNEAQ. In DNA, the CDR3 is TGTGCCAGCAGCACCAGAACAGGGACCCAAGAGACCCAGTACTTC. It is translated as CASSTRTGTQETQYF.

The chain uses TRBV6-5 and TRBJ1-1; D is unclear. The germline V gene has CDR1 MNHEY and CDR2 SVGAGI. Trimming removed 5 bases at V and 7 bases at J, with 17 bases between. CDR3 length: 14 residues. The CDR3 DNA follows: TGTGCCAGCAGTGATTTAGGGAATCGGGATGAAGCTTTCTTT. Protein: CASSDLGNRDEAFF.

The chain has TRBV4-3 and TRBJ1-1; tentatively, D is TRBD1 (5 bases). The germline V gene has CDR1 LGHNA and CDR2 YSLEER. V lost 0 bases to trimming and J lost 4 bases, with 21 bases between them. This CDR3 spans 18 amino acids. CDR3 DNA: TGCGCCAGCAGCCAAGATCCATTAGCCGGGGGGGTGGGCACTGAAGCTTTCTTT. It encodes CASSQDPLAGGVGTEAFF.

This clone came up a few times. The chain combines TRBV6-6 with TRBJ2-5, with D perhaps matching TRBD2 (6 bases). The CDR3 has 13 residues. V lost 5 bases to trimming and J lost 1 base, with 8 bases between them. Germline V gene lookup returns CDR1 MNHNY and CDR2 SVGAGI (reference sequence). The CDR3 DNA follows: TGTGCCAGCAGTCGGGGGACCCAAGAGACCCAGTACTTC. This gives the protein CASSRGTQETQYF.

For the CDR3, the DNA is TGTGCCAGCAGTTCCCGACAGGGGATAAGCTACACCTTC. Translated: CASSSRQGISYTF. The chain has TRBV27 and TRBJ1-2, with 8 bases aligning to TRBD1. V gave up 4 bases and J gave up 9 bases; unmatched junction bases: 7. CDR3 length: 13 amino acids. Germline CDR1 reads MNHEY; CDR2 reads SMNVEV (reference sequence).

The CDR3 coding sequence is TGTGCCTGGAGTGCCCGGCAGGGTTACAATGAGCAGTTCTTC. Its translation is CAWSARQGYNEQFF. The V call is TRBV30, the J call TRBJ2-1, with D possibly being TRBD1 (5 bases). Looked up from germline, CDR1 is GTSNPN and CDR2 is SVGIG (reference sequence). Trimming took 1 base from V and 4 from J, leaving 11 bases between them. The CDR3 contains 14 residues.

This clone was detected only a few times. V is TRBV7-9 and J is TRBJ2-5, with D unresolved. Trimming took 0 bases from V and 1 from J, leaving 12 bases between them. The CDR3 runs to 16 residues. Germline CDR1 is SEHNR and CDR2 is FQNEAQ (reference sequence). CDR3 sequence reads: CASSLAGRSLQETQYF. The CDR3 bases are TGTGCCAGCAGCTTAGCGGGTCGGAGCCTCCAAGAGACCCAGTACTTC.

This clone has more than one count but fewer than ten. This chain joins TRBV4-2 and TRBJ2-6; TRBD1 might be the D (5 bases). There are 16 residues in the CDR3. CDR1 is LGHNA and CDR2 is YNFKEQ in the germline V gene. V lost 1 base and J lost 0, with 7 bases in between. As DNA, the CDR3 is TGTGCCAGCAGCCAAGGACAGAGCTCTGGGGCCAACGTCCTGACTTTC. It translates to CASSQGQSSGANVLTF.

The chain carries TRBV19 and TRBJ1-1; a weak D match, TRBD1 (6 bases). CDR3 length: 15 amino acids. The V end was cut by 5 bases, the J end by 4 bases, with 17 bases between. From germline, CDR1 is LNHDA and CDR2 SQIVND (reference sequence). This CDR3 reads CASSGGRPRGTEAFF. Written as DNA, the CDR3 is TGTGCCAGTAGTGGCGGGCGACCCAGGGGCACTGAAGCTTTCTTT.

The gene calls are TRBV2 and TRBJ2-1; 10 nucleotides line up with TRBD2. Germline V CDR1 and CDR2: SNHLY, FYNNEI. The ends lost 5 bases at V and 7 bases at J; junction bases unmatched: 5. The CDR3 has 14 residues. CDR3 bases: TGTGCCAGCAGTTCAATAGCGGGGGGTAATGAGCAGTTCTTC. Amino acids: CASSSIAGGNEQFF.

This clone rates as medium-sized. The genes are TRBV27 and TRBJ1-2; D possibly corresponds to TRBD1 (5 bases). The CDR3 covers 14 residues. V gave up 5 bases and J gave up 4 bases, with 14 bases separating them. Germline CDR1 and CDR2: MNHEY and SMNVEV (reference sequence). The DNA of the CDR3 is TGTGCCAGCAGTGCCCGACAGACCCTCTATGGCTACACCTTC. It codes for CASSARQTLYGYTF.

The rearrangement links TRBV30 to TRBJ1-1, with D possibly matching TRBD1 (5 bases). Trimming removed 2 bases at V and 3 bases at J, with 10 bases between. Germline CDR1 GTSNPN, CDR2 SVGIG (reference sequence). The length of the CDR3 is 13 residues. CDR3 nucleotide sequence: TGTGCCTGGAGTTTGTGGGGCTACACTGAAGCTTTCTTT. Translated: CAWSLWGYTEAFF.

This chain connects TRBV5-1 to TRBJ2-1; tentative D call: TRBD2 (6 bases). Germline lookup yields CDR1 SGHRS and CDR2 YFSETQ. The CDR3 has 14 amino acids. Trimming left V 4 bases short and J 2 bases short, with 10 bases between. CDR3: CASSGAGPYNEQFF. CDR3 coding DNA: TGCGCCAGCAGCGGGGCGGGGCCCTACAATGAGCAGTTCTTC.

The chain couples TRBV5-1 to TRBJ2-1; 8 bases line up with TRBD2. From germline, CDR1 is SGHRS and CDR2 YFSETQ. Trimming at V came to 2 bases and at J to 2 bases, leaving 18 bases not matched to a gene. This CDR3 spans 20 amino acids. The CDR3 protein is CASSLFGGAFTIPAYNEQFF. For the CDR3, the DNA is TGCGCCAGCAGCTTATTCGGGGGGGCCTTTACGATACCCGCCTACAATGAGCAGTTCTTC.

The CDR3 DNA is TGTGCCAGCAGCTTAGCACCGGACAGGACCGGGCAGTTCTTC. Its protein product is CASSLAPDRTGQFF. V and J are TRBV7-9 and TRBJ2-1; 7 bases are shared with TRBD1. V was clipped by 0 bases and J by 12 bases; unmatched bases: 8. This CDR3 comprises 14 residues. CDR1 and CDR2 from the germline V gene are SEHNR and FQNEAQ (reference sequence).

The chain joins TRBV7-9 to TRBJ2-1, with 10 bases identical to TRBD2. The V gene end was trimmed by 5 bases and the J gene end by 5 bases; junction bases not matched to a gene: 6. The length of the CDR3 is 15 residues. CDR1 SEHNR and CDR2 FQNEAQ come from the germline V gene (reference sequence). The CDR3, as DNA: TGTGCCAGCAGCCGTAGCGGGGGGTGGGACAATGAGCAGTTCTTC. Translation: CASSRSGGWDNEQFF.

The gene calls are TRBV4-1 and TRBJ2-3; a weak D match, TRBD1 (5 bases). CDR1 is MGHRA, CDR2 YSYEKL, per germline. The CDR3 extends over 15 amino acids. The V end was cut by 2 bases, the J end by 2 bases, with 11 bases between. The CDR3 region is CASSQRSGPTDTQYF. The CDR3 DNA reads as TGCGCCAGCAGCCAAAGATCAGGGCCCACAGATACGCAGTATTTT.

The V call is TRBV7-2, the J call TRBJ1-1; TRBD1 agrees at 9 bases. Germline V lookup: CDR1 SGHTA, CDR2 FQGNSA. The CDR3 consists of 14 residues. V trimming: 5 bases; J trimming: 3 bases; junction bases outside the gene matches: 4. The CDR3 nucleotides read TGTGCCAGCAGCGGATACAGGGGGCACACTGAAGCTTTCTTT. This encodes CASSGYRGHTEAFF.